Included here is one T cell receptor beta chain sequence, with context. The V gene lost 5 bases and the J gene lost 12 bases, with 13 bases spanning the gap. The V gene's germline CDR1 is MNHEY and CDR2 SVGAGI. This CDR3 region has 12 residues. This entry belongs to a study of blood T cell repertoires in COVID-19. In the study overall: The analysed material was cDNA or gDNA that came from T cells, B-cell-depleted T cells, or PBMCs.

In the study's own analysis: It was from reference gene primer amplification that nucleated cell counts were estimated. Using immunoSEQ multiplex PCR, the repertoire was profiled, and TCRdb retains in-frame clones only, with some absent. The V and J calls and clone size were taken over from that table, and D and trimming were inferred from the DNA. This table has around 140,000 clones, about 89% appearing once. This chain uses TRBV6-5 with TRBJ1-4; tentatively, D is TRBD1 (6 bases). Sequenced: peripheral blood. The receptor comes from a man between 50 and 59 years old who had recovered from COVID-19. In DNA, the CDR3 is TGTGCCAGCAGTAAAAGGGACACGGAACTGTTTTTT. Encoded protein: CASSKRDTELFF.